The T cell receptor (beta chain) under discussion was sequenced for a study of cytomegalovirus exposure and HLA in healthy donors. Study overall: An early release of data contained some 80 million unique TCRs, which came from HLA-typed donors. Genotyping showed around 80% of roughly 400 donors falling in the Caucasian-associated ancestry cluster. Study outcomes and limitations: Across all donors, roughly uniform sequencing depth was an assumption of the presence/absence analyses.

In the PCR, 60 Vbeta and 13 Jbeta primers were used. Only in-frame clones appear in the TCRdb table, and some are missing; sequencing was by immunoSEQ multiplex PCR. This sample has fewer than 250,000 clones, with 82% found just once. CDR1 and CDR2 (germline): SEHNR, FQNEAQ (reference sequence). V was trimmed by 5 bases and J by 1 base, leaving 11 bases between them. The CDR3 length is 14 residues. To note about this clone: Its antigen is unknown.

This sequence was found in a man between 35 and 55 years old in good health and CMV-seropositive. The chain uses TRBV7-9 and TRBJ1-1; D gene uncertain. The sample was PBMCs. The DNA for the CDR3 is TGTGCCAGCAGCCCCCAGGCATCGAACACTGAAGCTTTCTTT. This gives the protein CASSPQASNTEAFF.